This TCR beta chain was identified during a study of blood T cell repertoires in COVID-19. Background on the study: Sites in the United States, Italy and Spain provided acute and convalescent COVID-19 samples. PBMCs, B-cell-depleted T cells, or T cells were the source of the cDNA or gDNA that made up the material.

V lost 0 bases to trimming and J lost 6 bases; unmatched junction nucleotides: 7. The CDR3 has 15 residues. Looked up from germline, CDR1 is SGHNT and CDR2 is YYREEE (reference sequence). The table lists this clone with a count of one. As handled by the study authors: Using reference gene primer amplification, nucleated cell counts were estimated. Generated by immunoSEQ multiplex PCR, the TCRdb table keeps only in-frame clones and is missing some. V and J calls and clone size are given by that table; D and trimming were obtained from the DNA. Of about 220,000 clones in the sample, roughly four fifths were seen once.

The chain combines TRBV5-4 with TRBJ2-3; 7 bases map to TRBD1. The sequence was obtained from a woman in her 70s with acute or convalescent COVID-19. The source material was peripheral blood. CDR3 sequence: CASSLAGTASDTQYF. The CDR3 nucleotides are TGTGCCAGCAGCTTGGCCGGGACAGCCAGCGATACGCAGTATTTT.